The TCR beta chain described here comes from a study of T-cell memory formation after mild COVID-19. Study overall: There were largely donor-specific TCR clusters.

About this clonotype: Its antigen is unidentified.

CDR1 LNHNV and CDR2 YYDKDF come from the germline V gene (reference sequence). The CDR3 spans 14 residues. V was cut by 5 bases and J by 4 bases, with 14 bases left in between. Notes on the study in general: Clones contracting day 15 to 85 were balanced CD4/CD8; later expanders leaned CD4+.

Constant-segment-primed 5'RACE gave TCR alpha and TCR beta cDNA libraries with sample barcodes and UMIs. One entry per CDR3 protein, called by TCRdb with MiXCR from the 5' RACE reads. The table has a few hundred thousand distinct CDR3 sequences, 15% to 20% seen once. The chain joins TRBV15 to TRBJ2-5, with a possible D match to TRBD1 (5 bases). The receptor's source is a man younger than 35 who had mild COVID-19 (a few samples of this study predate the infection). Cell type and time point are not known. Sequenced material: PBMCs or a T cell subset sorted from them (not recorded which). The CDR3 DNA follows: TGTGCCACCAGCGTTCAGGGCGGTTCAGAGACCCAGTACTTC. It codes for CATSVQGGSETQYF.